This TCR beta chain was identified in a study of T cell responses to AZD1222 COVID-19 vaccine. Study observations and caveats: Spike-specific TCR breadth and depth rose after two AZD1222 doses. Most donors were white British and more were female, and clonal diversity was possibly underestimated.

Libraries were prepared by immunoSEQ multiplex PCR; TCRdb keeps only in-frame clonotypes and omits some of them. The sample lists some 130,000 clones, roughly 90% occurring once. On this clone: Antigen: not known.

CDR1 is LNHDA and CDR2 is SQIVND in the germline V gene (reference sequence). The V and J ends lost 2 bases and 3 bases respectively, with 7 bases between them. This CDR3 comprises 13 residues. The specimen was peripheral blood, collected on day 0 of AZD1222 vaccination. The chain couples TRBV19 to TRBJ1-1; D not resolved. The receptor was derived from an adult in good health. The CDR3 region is CASSIRQYTEAFF. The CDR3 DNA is TGTGCCAGTAGTATACGGCAGTACACTGAAGCTTTCTTT.